This entry describes one T cell receptor (beta chain). The antigen is unknown. One junction end does not reproduce the germline sequence, and a read error may be involved. The CDR3 is 13 amino acids. Germline CDR1 SGHNT, CDR2 YENEEA. The data originate from a study of read filtering for tumor transcriptome and immune sequencing. Turning to the study itself: The cohort had over 16 men and approximately 13 women aged about 47 to 90, mean roughly 71 years. By R-ISS, stages I, II and III held about 8, 17 and 7 patients. IR-seq gave about 3.5 to 10.27 million TCR reads per sample; RNA-seq gave about 75 to 1,400. Findings of the study overall: The sorted CD138-negative fraction was a mixed bone marrow immune population, not purified T cells.

The library was built from about 370 ng RNA with molecular barcoded adaptors for alpha/delta and beta/gamma chains. Using its own MiXCR run on the reads, TCRdb lists one record per CDR3 protein. The sample has approximately 61,000 distinct CDR3 sequences, roughly 19% seen once. The receptor's source is a donor at least 40 years old with multiple myeloma. The specimen was a population of CD138-negative cells sorted from bone marrow. This chain joins TRBV11-3 and TRBJ2-1, with TRBD1 identical over 7 bases. The CDR3 DNA reads as TGTGCCTGCAGCTACAGGGGCTACAATGAACAGTTCTTC. This encodes CACSYRGYNEQFF.